These 15 T cell receptor beta chains were all obtained from the same sample, sequenced in a study of graft-versus-host responses after intestinal transplantation. Their target antigens are unknown. Generated by immunoSEQ multiplex PCR, the TCRdb table keeps only in-frame clones and is missing some. The data show fewer than 90,000 clones, with about 94% seen just once and roughly 0.18% held by the top ten. Sample: unstimulated CD4+ T cells sorted from spleen or lymph node cells, taken before transplant. The receptors derive from a human donor who was the organ donor for an intestinal transplant.

The chain links TRBV19 to TRBJ2-7, with D maybe TRBD1 (6 bases). This CDR3 region has 13 residues. Germline CDR1 is LNHDA and CDR2 is SQIVND (reference sequence). V gave up 2 bases and J gave up 2 bases, with 7 bases separating them. CDR3 sequence reads: CASSIKGAYEQYF. The CDR3 DNA follows: TGTGCCAGTAGTATAAAGGGGGCCTACGAGCAGTACTTC.

This chain joins TRBV5-1 and TRBJ2-7; D is undetermined. Per germline, CDR1 SGHRS and CDR2 YFSETQ. Trimming pared 5 bases from V and 6 bases from J, leaving 18 bases between. The CDR3 totals 14 residues. Here the CDR3 reads CASRATNGDGEQYF. CDR3 nucleotide sequence: TGCGCCAGCAGAGCTACAAATGGGGATGGCGAGCAGTACTTC.

The chain joins TRBV19 to TRBJ1-5; 8 bases map to TRBD1. With 0 bases clipped from V and 2 bases from J, the junction kept 3 bases outside the gene matches. Germline V CDR1 and CDR2: LNHDA, SQIVND (reference sequence). The CDR3 covers 16 residues. CDR3 loop: CASSIDRGQGNQPQHF. CDR3 DNA: TGTGCCAGTAGTATAGATCGGGGACAGGGCAATCAGCCCCAGCATTTT.

CDR3 in amino acids: CASSLDSHQETQYF. CDR3 bases: TGTGCCAGCAGCTTGGACAGTCACCAAGAGACCCAGTACTTC. V usage is TRBV5-4 and J usage is TRBJ2-5; no definite D call. The CDR3 has 14 residues. The V end was cut by 0 bases, the J end by 0 bases, with 6 bases between. Germline V gene sequence: CDR1 SGHNT, CDR2 YYREEE (reference sequence).

The chain has TRBV9 and TRBJ1-1; 8 bases match TRBD1. V gave up 3 bases and J gave up 7 bases; unmatched junction bases: 5. This CDR3 is 13 amino acids long. CDR1 and CDR2 (germline): SGDLS, YYNGEE. For the CDR3, the DNA is TGTGCCAGCAGCGCCGGGACAGGCCTTGAAGCTTTCTTT. Translating gives CASSAGTGLEAFF.

The DNA of the CDR3 is TGCGCCAGCAGCTTGATTATCGATACGCAGTATTTT. Residues: CASSLIIDTQYF. The chain recombines TRBV5-1 with TRBJ2-3; no firm D call. The ends were cut back, 1 base at V and 6 bases at J, with 6 bases in the middle. This CDR3 spans 12 amino acids. From germline, CDR1 is SGHRS and CDR2 YFSETQ.

This rearrangement joins TRBV5-4 to TRBJ1-2, with D tentatively TRBD1 (6 bases). This CDR3 comprises 15 residues. Germline V gives CDR1 SGHNT, CDR2 YYREEE (reference sequence). V was shortened by 1 base and J by 4 bases, with 14 bases between the two germline ends. The CDR3 loop reads CASSLTGTASYGYTF. For the CDR3, the DNA is TGTGCCAGCAGCTTGACAGGGACGGCTAGCTATGGCTACACCTTC. The full variable domain, in which reference TRBV5-4 and TRBJ1-2 provide the parts outside the CDR3, is ETGVTQSPTHLIKTRGQQVTLRCSSQSGHNTVSWYQQALGQGPQFIFQYYREEENGRGNFPPRFSGLQFPNYSSELNVNALELDDSALYLCASSLTGTASYGYTFGSGTRLTVV.

This clone was seen only once. The chain recombines TRBV5-1 with TRBJ2-1; perhaps TRBD2 as D (6 bases). The germline V gene encodes CDR1 SGHRS and CDR2 YFSETQ. Trimming removed 3 bases at V and 2 bases at J, with 15 bases between. The CDR3 sequence is 16 residues long. Written as DNA, the CDR3 is TGCGCCAGCAGCTCCCGGATCGGGGGTCCCTACAATGAGCAGTTCTTC. Translating gives CASSSRIGGPYNEQFF.

The V gene is TRBV20-1, the J gene TRBJ1-1, with D maybe TRBD1 (6 bases). CDR3 length equals 10 residues. Germline V gene sequence: CDR1 DFQATT, CDR2 SNEGSKA (reference sequence). V was pared by 5 bases and J by 5 bases, with 6 bases between. The CDR3 DNA is TGCAGTGCTGACAGGACTGAAGCTTTCTTT. Protein product: CSADRTEAFF.

V and J are TRBV28 and TRBJ2-5; TRBD2 aligns across 10 bases. The closer fit of TRBJ2-7 to the DNA end suggests the J call may be wrong. This CDR3 comprises 16 residues. Germline V lookup: CDR1 MDHEN, CDR2 SYDVKM. The CDR3 coding sequence is TGTGCCAGCAGTGGTAGCGGGGGGCCCACCAACTACGAGCAGTACTTC. It encodes CASSGSGGPTNYEQYF.

The chain has TRBV18 and TRBJ2-2, with D perhaps given as TRBD1 or TRBD2 (6 bases each). The V end lost 1 base, the J end lost 3 bases, and 12 bases lay between the germline ends. The CDR3 consists of 16 residues. Germline V gives CDR1 KGHSH, CDR2 LQKENI. The CDR3 region has the DNA TGTGCCAGCTCACCACTGGGGGGCGAGGACACCGGGGAGCTGTTTTTT. It codes for CASSPLGGEDTGELFF.

J is TRBJ2-3 and V is TRBV6-1, with a weak D call TRBD2 (6 bases). Trimming removed 6 bases at V and 2 bases at J, with 12 bases between. This CDR3 contains 14 residues. Germline values: CDR1 MNHNS, CDR2 SASEGT. CDR3 in DNA: TGTGCCAGCAGGTTTGCGGGGATCACAGATACGCAGTATTTT. Encoded protein: CASRFAGITDTQYF.

The chain carries TRBV7-2 and TRBJ1-4; D is perhaps TRBD1 (6 bases). The germline V gene encodes CDR1 SGHTA and CDR2 FQGNSA. Trimming took off 3 bases at V and 3 bases at J, with 14 bases between the two ends. The CDR3 consists of 16 residues. The CDR3 DNA reads TGTGCCAGCAGCTTTATTCTGGGGGCCTCTAATGAAAAACTGTTTTTT. Translated, it gives CASSFILGASNEKLFF.

V and J are TRBV19 and TRBJ1-2, with 7 positions matching TRBD1. With 3 bases clipped from V and 2 bases from J, the junction kept 6 bases outside the gene matches. The CDR3 has 15 residues. Germline assignment: CDR1 LNHDA and CDR2 SQIVND (reference sequence). The CDR3 loop is CASSIKAGGNYGYTF. CDR3 nucleotide sequence: TGTGCCAGTAGTATCAAGGCAGGGGGGAACTATGGCTACACCTTC.

V is TRBV5-1 and J is TRBJ2-2, with TRBD1 identical over 7 bases. The trim removed 0 bases at V and 6 bases at J, leaving 2 bases unmatched. Germline CDR1 and CDR2: SGHRS and YFSETQ. This CDR3 region has 14 residues. CDR3 protein: CASSLGGQPGELFF. In nucleotides, the CDR3 is TGCGCCAGCAGCTTGGGGGGACAGCCCGGGGAGCTGTTTTTT.